Following are 29 T cell receptor beta chains from one sample sequenced in a study of PD-1 blockade in mismatch repair-deficient tumors. Using immunoSEQ multiplex PCR, the repertoire was profiled, and TCRdb retains in-frame clones only, with some absent. The repertoire holds some 130,000 clones, with more than 70% as singletons. Material: peripheral blood, obtained roughly 67 weeks after starting pembrolizumab. The origin of the receptors is an adult with mismatch repair-deficient cancer.

The chain carries TRBV27 and TRBJ2-1; D remains unclear. V was cut by 3 bases and J by 1 base, with 10 bases left in between. This CDR3 contains 15 residues. Looked up from germline, CDR1 is MNHEY and CDR2 is SMNVEV (reference sequence). CDR3 coding DNA: TGTGCCAGCAGTTTCGGGCCGCAATCCTACAATGAGCAGTTCTTC. Protein sequence: CASSFGPQSYNEQFF.

The J gene is TRBJ1-1, the V gene TRBV5-1; D is perhaps TRBD1 (6 bases). This CDR3 has 15 amino acids. The V gene's germline CDR1 is SGHRS and CDR2 YFSETQ. Trimming took off 0 bases at V and 1 base at J, with 10 bases between the two ends. The CDR3 coding sequence is TGCGCCAGCAGCTTGGCGCAGGGGTCGAACACTGAAGCTTTCTTT. This sequence encodes CASSLAQGSNTEAFF.

The CDR3 sequence is CASKGLKGGPKGTNTGELFF. The CDR3 DNA follows: TGTGCCAGCAAGGGTCTTAAGGGAGGGCCTAAAGGAACGAACACCGGGGAGCTGTTTTTT. The chain has TRBV27 and TRBJ2-2; 7 bases map to TRBD2. Germline trimming cut 7 bases from V and 0 bases from J; bases unmatched to any gene: 20. The germline CDR1 and CDR2 sequences are MNHEY and SMNVEV (reference sequence). The CDR3 covers 20 residues.

This chain links TRBV11-3 with TRBJ1-2, with D tentatively TRBD1 (5 bases). Deletions cut 4 bases from V and 1 base from J, with 13 bases between. The CDR3 loop spans 15 amino acids. Germline V gene data show CDR1 as SGHNT and CDR2 as YENEEA. CDR3 in DNA: TGTGCCAGCAGCTCAGCAAAGGGGCTTAACTATGGCTACACCTTC. It translates to CASSSAKGLNYGYTF.

The chain carries TRBV7-2 and TRBJ2-7; 11 nucleotides line up with TRBD1. The CDR3 is 16 amino acids. The V gene's germline CDR1 is SGHTA and CDR2 FQGNSA. V lost 4 bases, J lost 4 bases, and 9 bases stayed unmatched. The CDR3 coding sequence is TGTGCCAGCAGCTATAGGGGGACAGGGGGACGGTACGAGCAGTACTTC. Its translation is CASSYRGTGGRYEQYF. Supplemented by reference TRBV7-2 and TRBJ2-7, the full variable domain reads GAGVSQSPSNKVTEKGKDVELRCDPISGHTALYWYRQSLGQGLEFLIYFQGNSAPDKSGLPSDRFSAERTGGSVSTLTIQRTQQEDSAVYLCASSYRGTGGRYEQYFGPGTRLTVT.

The J gene is TRBJ1-2, the V gene TRBV5-1; D gene uncertain. CDR3 size: 13 residues. Germline V gives CDR1 SGHRS, CDR2 YFSETQ. The V and J ends lost 2 bases and 3 bases respectively, with 8 bases between them. CDR3 in amino acids: CASSLRSHYGYTF. CDR3 sequence (DNA): TGCGCCAGCAGCTTAAGGAGTCACTATGGCTACACCTTC.

The chain combines TRBV15 with TRBJ2-3; D is perhaps TRBD2 (5 bases). The CDR3 covers 15 residues. Germline V lookup: CDR1 LNHNV, CDR2 YYDKDF (reference sequence). V lost 1 base to trimming and J lost 2 bases, with 10 bases between them. CDR3 residues: CATSRGTPSTDTQYF. The CDR3 region has the DNA TGTGCCACCAGCAGAGGGACTCCCTCCACAGATACGCAGTATTTT.

The chain combines TRBV11-2 with TRBJ2-7, with unresolved D. Trimming stripped 5 bases from V and 4 bases from J, with 15 bases between. The germline CDR1 and CDR2 sequences are SGHAT and FQNNGV. This CDR3 has 14 amino acids. The CDR3 reads CASSPNNRPYEQYF. Written as DNA, the CDR3 is TGTGCCAGCAGCCCCAATAACCGCCCGTACGAGCAGTACTTC.

The chain recombines TRBV11-2 with TRBJ2-1; D is unresolved. This CDR3 comprises 12 residues. Germline V lookup: CDR1 SGHAT, CDR2 FQNNGV. V was trimmed by 4 bases and J by 6 bases, leaving 7 bases between them. Here the CDR3 reads CASSSPSNEQFF. The CDR3 DNA reads TGTGCCAGCAGCTCCCCCTCCAATGAGCAGTTCTTC.

Only one count was recorded for this clone. The rearrangement joins TRBV29-1 to TRBJ2-7, with 8 bases lining up with TRBD2. The CDR3 sequence is 13 residues long. Germline V gene data show CDR1 as SQVTM and CDR2 as ANQGSEA. V gave up 4 bases and J gave up 0 bases; unmatched junction bases: 2. In nucleotides, the CDR3 is TGCAGCGTTGTTAGCGGGAACTCCTACGAGCAGTACTTC. It codes for CSVVSGNSYEQYF.

Remarks on this clone: A far larger clone lies a single base away; this is likely a read error. The same CDR3 can be traced to other DNA sequences in this sample. This chain joins TRBV25-1 and TRBJ2-6, with D unresolved. The length of the CDR3 is 14 residues. The V and J ends lost 3 bases and 0 bases respectively, with 3 bases between them. Germline CDR1 is MGHDK and CDR2 is SYGVNS. The CDR3 region is CASSESSGANVLTF. The CDR3 DNA reads TGTGCCAGCAGTGAGAGCTCTGGGGCCAACGTCCTGACTTTC.

V is TRBV27 and J is TRBJ2-7; TRBD2 is a possible D gene (6 bases). The CDR3 length is 15 residues. V shed 3 bases and J shed 5 bases, with 17 bases lying between them. Germline V lookup: CDR1 MNHEY, CDR2 SMNVEV (reference sequence). The DNA of the CDR3 is TGTGCCAGCAGTTTTCGGGGGAGAATCTGGGACGAGCAGTACTTC. This translates into CASSFRGRIWDEQYF.

The chain joins TRBV11-2 to TRBJ2-2; D remains unclear. Trimming stripped 2 bases from V and 6 bases from J, with 4 bases between. Germline CDR1 and CDR2: SGHAT and FQNNGV. The CDR3 spans 12 residues. In DNA, the CDR3 is TGTGCCAGCAGCTTACGGGCCGGGGAGCTGTTTTTT. Its protein product is CASSLRAGELFF.

The genes are TRBV27 and TRBJ2-5, with TRBD1 identical over 8 bases. In germline, CDR1 is MNHEY, CDR2 SMNVEV (reference sequence). The V gene end was trimmed by 7 bases and the J gene end by 5 bases; junction bases not matched to a gene: 12. The CDR3 runs 15 residues. The CDR3 region is CASTQQGDLRETQYF. CDR3 coding DNA: TGTGCCAGCACCCAACAGGGGGACCTCCGGGAGACCCAGTACTTC.

The gene calls are TRBV29-1 and TRBJ2-3; a possible D gene is TRBD2 (6 bases). CDR3 length: 15 residues. Germline loops: CDR1 SQVTM, CDR2 ANQGSEA. V shed 6 bases and J shed 0 bases, with 16 bases lying between them. DNA for the CDR3: TGCAGCGTGTTAGATAGCGGTATTAGCACAGATACGCAGTATTTT. It specifies CSVLDSGISTDTQYF.

The rearrangement uses TRBV13 and TRBJ2-3; 12 bases fit TRBD2. This CDR3 spans 18 amino acids. After removal of 5 bases from V and 4 bases from J, the junction contained 13 bases not matched to a gene. Per the germline V gene, CDR1 is PRHDT and CDR2 is FYEKMQ (reference sequence). This CDR3 reads CASSGRSGLAGSADTQYF. For the CDR3, the DNA is TGTGCCAGCAGCGGACGGAGTGGACTAGCGGGAAGTGCAGATACGCAGTATTTT. Complete variable domain (other parts from reference TRBV13 and TRBJ2-3): AAGVIQSPRHLIKEKRETATLKCYPIPRHDTVYWYQQGPGQDPQFLISFYEKMQSDKGSIPDRFSAQQFSDYHSELNMSSLELGDSALYFCASSGRSGLAGSADTQYFGPGTRLTVL.

J is TRBJ2-1 and V is TRBV29-1, with D tentatively TRBD2 (6 bases). CDR3 length: 14 residues. The V and J ends lost 0 bases and 10 bases respectively, with 16 bases between them. Germline V gene data show CDR1 as SQVTM and CDR2 as ANQGSEA. CDR3 nucleotides: TGCAGCGTTGAAGAGGCCGTCCTAAGCGGGGAGCAGTTCTTC. Protein sequence: CSVEEAVLSGEQFF.

CDR3: CASSEGRAGGPQKLFF. As DNA, the CDR3 is TGTGCCAGCAGTGAAGGCCGCGCAGGGGGCCCGCAAAAACTGTTTTTT. The chain carries TRBV6-1 and TRBJ1-4; TRBD1 aligns across 8 bases. V shed 1 base, J shed 9 bases, and the junction held 10 bases outside the gene matches. CDR3 length equals 16 residues. CDR1 MNHNS and CDR2 SASEGT come from the germline V gene.

This clone was counted once. This sequence joins TRBV4-1 and TRBJ2-2; D might be TRBD1 (6 bases). The CDR3 is 16 amino acids. The germline V gene encodes CDR1 MGHRA and CDR2 YSYEKL. Between the trimmed V and J ends, which lost 0 bases and 5 bases, there was a span of 13 bases. The CDR3 here is CASSQEPGGLTGELFF. DNA of the CDR3: TGCGCCAGCAGCCAAGAACCTGGGGGCCTTACCGGGGAGCTGTTTTTT.

V usage is TRBV2 and J usage is TRBJ1-1; no firm D call. The CDR3 extends over 13 amino acids. Germline loops: CDR1 SNHLY, CDR2 FYNNEI. V lost 2 bases, J lost 3 bases, and 7 bases lay in between. The CDR3 region is CASSETGYTEAFF. In nucleotides, the CDR3 is TGTGCCAGCAGTGAAACGGGATACACTGAAGCTTTCTTT.

The chain has TRBV12-5 and TRBJ2-7, with 9 positions matching TRBD1. CDR3 length: 14 amino acids. The junction had 10 bases not matched to a gene; V was cut back by 6 bases and J by 7 bases. In germline, CDR1 is LGHNT, CDR2 FRNRAP. For the CDR3, the DNA is TGTGCTAGTGGCCCCCCGGGACAGGGCCGGGAGCAGTACTTC. Amino acids: CASGPPGQGREQYF.

The V call is TRBV11-3, the J call TRBJ2-7; TRBD1 aligns across 7 bases. Looked up from germline, CDR1 is SGHNT and CDR2 is YENEEA. The J segment lost 1 base and the V segment lost 4 bases, leaving 7 bases of the junction unmatched. The CDR3 spans 15 residues. Here the CDR3 DNA reads TGTGCCAGCAGCTCTAGACAGGGACGGTCCTACGAGCAGTACTTC. Translated: CASSSRQGRSYEQYF.

V and J are TRBV13 and TRBJ2-7, with 14 positions matching TRBD2. Germline trimming cut 4 bases from V and 6 bases from J; bases unmatched to any gene: 5. This CDR3 contains 15 residues. Germline V gene data show CDR1 as PRHDT and CDR2 as FYEKMQ (reference sequence). In nucleotides, the CDR3 is TGTGCCAGCAGCTCGGGACTAGCGGGAGTTGGCGAGCAGTACTTC. Its translation: CASSSGLAGVGEQYF.

The rearrangement links TRBV7-4 to TRBJ2-3; maybe TRBD2 (5 bases). Looked up from germline, CDR1 is SGHVT and CDR2 is SQSDAQ. CDR3 length equals 15 residues. The V and J ends lost 1 base and 5 bases respectively, with 13 bases between them. This CDR3 reads CASSLEDPRVDTQYF. Here the CDR3 DNA reads TGTGCCAGCAGCTTAGAGGACCCGCGGGTAGATACGCAGTATTTT.

The chain employs TRBV7-8 and TRBJ2-1; the match to TRBD2 covers 9 bases. The V and J ends lost 1 base and 2 bases, in that order; junction bases with no gene match: 0. This CDR3 is built from 15 residues. The V gene's germline CDR1 is SGHVS and CDR2 FQNEAQ. The CDR3 nucleotides read TGTGCCAGCAGCTTAGGACTAGCGGCCTACAATGAGCAGTTCTTC. This sequence encodes CASSLGLAAYNEQFF.

The chain uses TRBV7-9 and TRBJ2-7; D not resolved. Germline lookup yields CDR1 SEHNR and CDR2 FQNEAQ (reference sequence). The CDR3 is made up of 14 amino acids. V was cut by 2 bases and J by 0 bases, with 8 bases left in between. CDR3 DNA: TGTGCCAGCAGCTTAAGACATAGCTCCTACGAGCAGTACTTC. It yields the protein CASSLRHSSYEQYF.

The CDR3 protein is CASSHKTSRSYEQYF. In nucleotides, the CDR3 is TGTGCCAGCAGCCACAAGACTAGCAGATCCTACGAGCAGTACTTC. The chain recombines TRBV7-9 with TRBJ2-7; 7 nucleotides line up with TRBD2. Germline CDR1 is SEHNR and CDR2 is FQNEAQ (reference sequence). The J segment lost 1 base and the V segment lost 5 bases, leaving 8 bases of the junction unmatched. The CDR3 is 15 amino acids.

V usage is TRBV28 and J usage is TRBJ2-7; possibly TRBD1 for D (5 bases). V dropped 2 bases and J dropped 6 bases, with 5 bases sitting between them. CDR1 is MDHEN, CDR2 SYDVKM, per germline. The CDR3 consists of 11 residues. CDR3: CASSLRGEQYF. The DNA of the CDR3 is TGTGCCAGCAGTTTAAGGGGCGAGCAGTACTTC.

CDR3 sequence reads: CATSRDFLAGQAQYF. The CDR3 DNA reads TGTGCCACCAGCAGAGATTTCCTAGCGGGGCAGGCGCAGTACTTC. The chain carries TRBV15 and TRBJ2-7; TRBD2 matches at 9 bases. CDR3 length equals 15 residues. Germline V gene sequence: CDR1 LNHNV, CDR2 YYDKDF (reference sequence). V trimming: 0 bases; J trimming: 9 bases; junction bases outside the gene matches: 9.